These T cell receptor beta chains were read from a single sample in a study of CD8 T cells in Susac syndrome. A single record per CDR3 protein comes from TCRdb applying MiXCR to the immunoSEQ multiplex PCR reads. In the table there are around 200,000 distinct CDR3 sequences, approximately 96% of which are singletons. Sequencing input: CD4+ T cells from PBMCs. Source of these receptors: a human donor with multiple sclerosis. The CDR3 runs from the conserved cysteine through the conserved F or W. The D gene is left open where the match is weak. Only part of the rows carry a size: once, few, many, or a class if the clone is expanded.

V gene	D gene	J gene	clone size	CDR3 DNA	CDR3 protein
TRBV6-5	-	TRBJ1-1	-	TGTGCCAGCAGCTCGAGGGGACGAACTGAAGCTTTCTTT	CASSSRGRTEAFF
TRBV6-6	-	TRBJ2-7	-	TGTGCCAGCACCCCAGACAGCTCCTACGAGCAGTACTTC	CASTPDSSYEQYF
TRBV30	-	TRBJ2-1	-	TGTGCCTGGAGTGTACAGGCCTCCTACAATGAGCAGTTCTTC	CAWSVQASYNEQFF
TRBV20-1	-	TRBJ2-7	-	TGCAGTGCAACTGGACTTGGGGCATCCTACGAGCAGTACTTC	CSATGLGASYEQYF
TRBV5-1	TRBD1	TRBJ2-3	-	TGCGCCAGCAGCGTGGACAGGGGTGTCACAGATACGCAGTATTTT	CASSVDRGVTDTQYF
TRBV18	-	TRBJ1-4	-	TGTGCCAGCTCAACAGGACAGTTTAATGAAAAACTGTTTTTT	CASSTGQFNEKLFF
TRBV9	TRBD2	TRBJ2-3	-	TGTGCCAGCAGCGTAGAGCCTAGCGGTAGCACAGATACGCAGTATTTT	CASSVEPSGSTDTQYF
TRBV4-1	-	TRBJ2-7	-	TGCGCCAGCAGCCCGGGGGTGGGGCAGATTAAAGAGCAGTACTTC	CASSPGVGQIKEQYF
TRBV5-1	-	TRBJ2-7	-	TGCGCCAGCAGCTTGATTATCGGGGATTCGAGCGAGCAGTACTTC	CASSLIIGDSSEQYF
TRBV9	-	TRBJ2-3	-	TGTGCCAGCAGCGCCGGCAGTGGGGTGAATACGCAGTATTTT	CASSAGSGVNTQYF
TRBV29-1	TRBD1	TRBJ1-2	-	TGCAGCGCAATCGGGACAGAGTATGGCTACACCTTC	CSAIGTEYGYTF
TRBV29-1	-	TRBJ1-2	-	TGCAGCGTTGAATTTGGATATGGCTACACCTTC	CSVEFGYGYTF
TRBV29-1	-	TRBJ1-1	-	TGCAGCGTTCTCCTAAGGCGGGGAATGTGGACTGAAGCTTTCTTT	CSVLLRRGMWTEAFF
TRBV14	-	TRBJ2-1	-	TGTGCCAGCAGCCAAGCTCTATCGGCAACCCCCGGCGGCCAGTTCTTC	CASSQALSATPGGQFF
TRBV6-2/TRBV6-3	-	TRBJ2-3	-	TGTGCCAGCAGCACCCGAGGGAGCACAGATACGCAGTATTTT	CASSTRGSTDTQYF
TRBV2	-	TRBJ1-1	-	TGTGCCAGCCGGGGACCGATGAACACTGAAGCTTTCTTT	CASRGPMNTEAFF
TRBV3-1	-	TRBJ1-2	once	TGTGCCAGCAGCCAGAGGGGAGAGCACTATGGCTACACCTTC	CASSQRGEHYGYTF
TRBV20-1	TRBD1	TRBJ1-5	-	TGCAGTGCTGGAAGGGACAGGGGAAGTCAGCCCCAGCATTTT	CSAGRDRGSQPQHF
TRBV2	-	TRBJ2-5	once	TGTGCCAGCAGCGGCCCCGCCTCGCCCCAGTACTTC	CASSGPASPQYF
TRBV6-5	-	TRBJ2-7	-	TGTGCCAGCAGTGGATCAAGCTCCTACGAGCAGTACTTC	CASSGSSSYEQYF
TRBV30	TRBD1	TRBJ2-7	-	TGTGCCTGGAGTGTACTTCAGGGGGCGGGCGAGCAGTACTTC	CAWSVLQGAGEQYF
TRBV3-1	-	TRBJ2-2	-	TGTGCCAGCAGCCAAGATTTCGTGGAGCTGTTTTTT	CASSQDFVELFF
TRBV30	-	TRBJ1-2	-	TGTGCCTGGGGCCGCAGTATAGCCTATGGCTACACCTTC	CAWGRSIAYGYTF
TRBV29-1	-	TRBJ1-1	-	TGCAGCGTAATGGCAAATCCGGTTGCGAACACTGAAGCTTTCTTT	CSVMANPVANTEAFF
TRBV19	TRBD1	TRBJ2-1	-	TGTGCCAGTAGTACCGGACAGGGTGGGGCCCGTGAGCAGTTCTTC	CASSTGQGGAREQFF
TRBV12-3/TRBV12-4	-	TRBJ1-2	-	TGTGCCAGCAGTTCGCCAGTTAGGGCGGGCTACACCTTC	CASSSPVRAGYTF
TRBV5-1	-	TRBJ2-3	-	TGCGCCAGCAGCAGCGGCACGACAGGCACAGATACGCAGTATTTT	CASSSGTTGTDTQYF
TRBV9	-	TRBJ1-2	-	TGTGCCAGCAGCAACCCCGGGACGGATTATGGCTACACCTTC	CASSNPGTDYGYTF
TRBV14	TRBD1	TRBJ2-1	-	TGTGCCAGCAGCCAAGCTGTGACAGGGATTAACAATGAGCAGTTCTTC	CASSQAVTGINNEQFF
TRBV18	TRBD1	TRBJ2-7	-	TGTGCCAGCTCACAGGGACAGACCTACGAGCAGTACTTC	CASSQGQTYEQYF
TRBV28	-	TRBJ2-7	-	TGTGCCAGCCTCCCTCCCGAATCCTACGAGCAGTACTTC	CASLPPESYEQYF
TRBV5-4	-	TRBJ2-7	-	TGTGCCAGCAGCTTGGGGGAAGGCTACGAGCAGTACTTC	CASSLGEGYEQYF
TRBV6-5	-	TRBJ2-1	-	TGTGCCAGCAGCCACGGGGCTAGCTCCTACAATGAGCAGTTCTTC	CASSHGASSYNEQFF
TRBV29-1	TRBD2	TRBJ2-5	-	TGCAGCGTTGGACGGCGGGGGGGCCTTGAGACCCAGTACTTC	CSVGRRGGLETQYF
TRBV29-1	-	TRBJ2-5	-	TGCAGCGTTGGGGAGGATCAAGAGACCCAGTACTTC	CSVGEDQETQYF
TRBV7-9	-	TRBJ2-5	once	TGTGCCAGCAGCGGCGACTCAGAGACCCAGTACTTC	CASSGDSETQYF
TRBV10-3	-	TRBJ1-1	-	TGTGCCATCAGTGAGAAGGGGAACACTGAAGCTTTCTTT	CAISEKGNTEAFF
TRBV3-1	TRBD1	TRBJ2-5	once	TGTGCCAGCAGTCGTCGACAGGGGGCGCCGACGGAGACCCAGTACTTC	CASSRRQGAPTETQYF